This T cell receptor beta chain was identified during a study of blood T cell repertoires in COVID-19. This clone was recorded only once. Some clones are missing from TCRdb's copy, which holds only in-frame ones; the method was immunoSEQ multiplex PCR. The repertoire has around 240,000 clones, 86% of them found once; the top ten carry about 2.1%. V was shortened by 2 bases and J by 4 bases, with 6 bases between the two germline ends. CDR3 size: 12 residues. CDR1 and CDR2 from the germline V gene are GTSNPN and SVGIG (reference sequence). Material for sequencing was PBMCs or T cells enriched from blood (not recorded which). This chain connects TRBV30 to TRBJ1-3; D gene ambiguous. The clonotype was recovered from a woman aged 45-60 years who had recovered from COVID-19. The CDR3 bases are TGTGCCTGGAGTCGAGTCGGAAACACCATATATTTT. Protein: CAWSRVGNTIYF.